This T cell receptor (beta chain) was obtained from a study of metastatic and nonmetastatic thyroid tumors. TCRdb re-clonotyped the PCR reads through MiXCR. The sample shows 35,000 to 50,000 clones, about 3.3% of them seen only once. This clone was counted many times. This CDR3 contains 11 residues. Germline-derived CDR1 and CDR2 are GTSNPN and SVGIG (reference sequence). Trimming stripped 1 base from V and 10 bases from J, with 10 bases between. Each patient came to thyroid surgery without any prior treatment (of any kind). Sequencing was carried out using blood. The source of this sequence is a female donor with papillary thyroid cancer or a benign thyroid nodule (not recorded which). Some clones in this sample may be carry-over from other donors' samples. The chain uses TRBV30 and TRBJ1-1, with unresolved D. The CDR3 bases are TGTGCCTGGAGTGAGCAAGCGGGAGCTTTCTTT. The encoded protein is CAWSEQAGAFF.